This T cell receptor (beta chain) is from a study of blood T cell repertoires in COVID-19. Using immunoSEQ multiplex PCR, the repertoire was profiled, and TCRdb retains in-frame clones only, with some absent. This sample has approximately 97,000 clones, with roughly 84% found just once. The V end was cut by 5 bases, the J end by 0 bases, with 11 bases between. CDR1 and CDR2 from the germline V gene are MNHEY and SMNVEV (reference sequence). This CDR3 region has 14 residues. This clone appeared a few times. The chain couples TRBV27 to TRBJ2-7; TRBD1 is a possible D gene (7 bases). The receptor comes from a human donor in a cohort sampled during active COVID-19. The sequenced material came from peripheral blood. CDR3 in DNA: TGTGCCAGCAGTGACAGGGACTTCTCCTACGAGCAGTACTTC. As protein: CASSDRDFSYEQYF.